The clone carrying this TCR beta chain was counted many times. The germline gives CDR1 KGHDR, CDR2 SFDVKD. V lost 4 bases, J lost 3 bases, and 1 base stayed unmatched. This CDR3 region has 14 residues. Template material for amplifying TCR beta CDR3 regions consisted of RNA transcripts. The TCR CDR3 first-round RT-PCR relied on the HTBI primer set. TCRdb re-derived calls from the multiplex PCR reads in MiXCR, one entry per CDR3 protein. The sample contains 250,000 to 300,000 distinct CDR3 sequences, less than 15% of which appear only once. The data stem from a study of T cells in Graves' hyperthyroidism and ophthalmopathy.

V is TRBV24-1 and J is TRBJ1-4; 7 bases match TRBD1. This receptor was obtained from a woman aged 35 to 49 with Graves' hyperthyroidism that later progressed to Graves' ophthalmopathy. Sample: blood. The CDR3 sequence: CATSEGTANEKLFF. The DNA of the CDR3 is TGTGCCACCAGTGAAGGGACAGCTAATGAAAAACTGTTTTTT.